The 19 T cell receptor beta chains reported below all come from one sample, sequenced in a study of blood T cell repertoires in COVID-19. The repertoire was sequenced with immunoSEQ multiplex PCR; TCRdb's copy has only in-frame clones and lacks some. The sample has over 150,000 clones, about nine tenths seen once; the top ten hold around 2.1%. The source material was peripheral blood. Source of these receptors: a man aged 18 to 30 with acute or convalescent COVID-19.

The chain is built from TRBV18 and TRBJ1-5; D is possibly TRBD1 (6 bases). The CDR3 runs to 15 residues. V lost 1 base, J lost 3 bases, and 10 bases lay in between. Germline V gene lookup returns CDR1 KGHSH and CDR2 LQKENI. The CDR3 spells CASSPLSGANQPQHF. For the CDR3, the DNA is TGTGCCAGCTCACCACTTTCAGGGGCCAATCAGCCCCAGCATTTT. Variable domain in full (rest from reference TRBV18 and TRBJ1-5): NAGVMQNPRHLVRRRGQEARLRCSPMKGHSHVYWYRQLPEEGLKFMVYLQKENIIDESGMPKERFSAEFPKEGPSILRIQQVVRGDSAAYFCASSPLSGANQPQHFGDGTRLSIL.

The V call is TRBV11-3, the J call TRBJ2-1; 9 positions agree with TRBD2. With V trimmed by 2 bases and J by 6 bases, 5 bases remained unmatched. CDR1 is SGHNT and CDR2 is YENEEA in the germline V gene. This CDR3 has 15 residues. Here the CDR3 reads CASSLRLAESNEQFF. The CDR3 DNA is TGTGCCAGCAGCTTAAGACTAGCGGAGAGCAATGAGCAGTTCTTC. Full variable domain (outside the CDR3, taken from reference TRBV11-3 and TRBJ2-1): EAGVVQSPRYKIIEKKQPVAFWCNPISGHNTLYWYLQNLGQGPELLIRYENEEAVDDSQLPKDRFSAERLKGVDSTLKIQPAELGDSAVYLCASSLRLAESNEQFFGPGTRLTVL.

V and J are TRBV19 and TRBJ2-5; 11 bases fit TRBD1. CDR1 is LNHDA and CDR2 is SQIVND in the germline V gene (reference sequence). V trimming: 4 bases; J trimming: 4 bases; junction bases outside the gene matches: 11. The CDR3 contains 17 residues. CDR3 coding DNA: TGTGCCAGTAGTACGGGCCCCCGGGACAGGGGGGGAGAGACCCAGTACTTC. Protein sequence: CASSTGPRDRGGETQYF.

The chain recombines TRBV12-5 with TRBJ2-7, with D unclear. V dropped 3 bases and J dropped 1 base, with 10 bases sitting between them. Germline CDR1 LGHNT, CDR2 FRNRAP. This CDR3 contains 14 residues. The CDR3 protein is CASGFLAGSYEQYF. CDR3 DNA sequence: TGTGCTAGTGGTTTCCTTGCAGGTTCCTACGAGCAGTACTTC.

This clone was counted once. This chain uses TRBV6-5 with TRBJ1-1; 7 bases agree with TRBD1. CDR1 is MNHEY and CDR2 is SVGAGI in the germline V gene. The V and J ends lost 6 bases and 3 bases, in that order; junction bases with no gene match: 4. The CDR3 has 13 residues. The CDR3 coding sequence is TGTGCCAGCAGCCGACAGGGACACACTGAAGCTTTCTTT. This gives the protein CASSRQGHTEAFF.

The chain uses TRBV7-6 and TRBJ2-7, with D tentatively TRBD1 (7 bases). Germline loops: CDR1 SGHVS, CDR2 FNYEAQ. The V and J ends lost 1 base and 3 bases respectively, with 13 bases between them. The CDR3 length is 15 residues. The CDR3 nucleotides read TGTGCCAGCAGCTTAGGGGCAGGGGGGAACTACGAGCAGTACTTC. This sequence encodes CASSLGAGGNYEQYF. The complete variable domain, with remaining parts taken from reference TRBV7-6 and TRBJ2-7, reads GAGVSQSPRYKVTKRGQDVALRCDPISGHVSLYWYRQALGQGPEFLTYFNYEAQQDKSGLPNDRFSAERPEGSISTLTIQRTEQRDSAMYRCASSLGAGGNYEQYFGPGTRLTVT.

The chain has TRBV4-1 and TRBJ2-1, with TRBD1 matching 8 bases. This CDR3 is built from 15 residues. Germline loops: CDR1 MGHRA, CDR2 YSYEKL. Trimming took 0 bases from V and 7 from J; bases not matched to a gene: 5. CDR3 residues: CASSQETGQGNEQFF. DNA for the CDR3: TGCGCCAGCAGCCAAGAGACCGGACAGGGAAATGAGCAGTTCTTC.

The V call is TRBV19, the J call TRBJ1-3, with D possibly matching TRBD1 (6 bases). There are 13 residues in the CDR3. V lost 6 bases and J lost 4, with 10 bases in between. In germline, CDR1 is LNHDA, CDR2 SQIVND (reference sequence). The CDR3 DNA follows: TGTGCCAGTAGCAGGGGCCGCGGAAACACCATATATTTT. It yields the protein CASSRGRGNTIYF.

This clone has only one observation. The V call is TRBV18, the J call TRBJ1-1; D gene unclear. V gave up 0 bases and J gave up 3 bases, with 11 bases separating them. The CDR3 is made up of 15 amino acids. Germline V gives CDR1 KGHSH, CDR2 LQKENI. The CDR3 DNA sequence: TGTGCCAGCTCACCACCGTCTTCGAGGGACACTGAAGCTTTCTTT. Protein product: CASSPPSSRDTEAFF.

V usage is TRBV29-1 and J usage is TRBJ2-7, with 7 bases aligning to TRBD1. The germline V gene has CDR1 SQVTM and CDR2 ANQGSEA. V lost 4 bases to trimming and J lost 4 bases; unmatched junction nucleotides: 7. The CDR3 runs 13 residues. CDR3 bases: TGCAGCGTTGTCAATTCAGGGGGTTACGAGCAGTACTTC. Translation: CSVVNSGGYEQYF.

The J gene is TRBJ1-1, the V gene TRBV27; a weak D match, TRBD1 (6 bases). Trimming removed 5 bases at V and 0 bases at J, with 16 bases between. This CDR3 spans 16 amino acids. Germline CDR1 reads MNHEY; CDR2 reads SMNVEV (reference sequence). Written as DNA, the CDR3 is TGTGCCAGCAGTCTAGCCCCGGGACATTTGAACACTGAAGCTTTCTTT. Translated, it gives CASSLAPGHLNTEAFF.

V is TRBV5-1 and J is TRBJ2-1, with D possibly TRBD1 on 6 matching bases. V lost 7 bases, J lost 9 bases, and 23 bases lay in between. Germline V gene lookup returns CDR1 SGHRS and CDR2 YFSETQ. The CDR3 is 15 residues long. CDR3 sequence: CASLSGTIGYGEQFF. CDR3 coding DNA: TGCGCCAGCTTATCCGGGACAATTGGTTATGGTGAGCAGTTCTTC.

The chain links TRBV19 to TRBJ2-1; D gene unclear. CDR3 size: 13 residues. Germline V CDR1 and CDR2: LNHDA, SQIVND (reference sequence). V lost 0 bases and J lost 9, with 9 bases in between. DNA of the CDR3: TGTGCCAGTAGTATAGATCTCTCCGGTGAGCAGTTCTTC. It encodes CASSIDLSGEQFF.

This chain joins TRBV10-1 and TRBJ2-3; D is perhaps TRBD2 (5 bases). V was trimmed by 3 bases and J by 0 bases, leaving 13 bases between them. The CDR3 totals 16 residues. Germline CDR1 is WNHNN and CDR2 is SYGVQD (reference sequence). The DNA for the CDR3 is TGCGCCAGCAGTGACAATTTGGGAGTTAGCACAGATACGCAGTATTTT. Protein sequence: CASSDNLGVSTDTQYF.

The chain links TRBV7-9 to TRBJ1-1; a possible D gene is TRBD1 (5 bases). V shed 5 bases and J shed 0 bases, with 25 bases lying between them. CDR1 is SEHNR and CDR2 is FQNEAQ in the germline V gene (reference sequence). The CDR3 length is 19 residues. CDR3 coding DNA: TGTGCCAGCAGCGCCTACGTAGGGGTCATCCAACGGATGAACACTGAAGCTTTCTTT. It translates to CASSAYVGVIQRMNTEAFF.

J is TRBJ1-3 and V is TRBV7-9; 7 bases fit TRBD1. With V trimmed by 2 bases and J by 0 bases, 4 bases remained unmatched. Germline assignment: CDR1 SEHNR and CDR2 FQNEAQ (reference sequence). The CDR3 totals 16 residues. Here the CDR3 reads CASSLTTGPSGNTIYF. The CDR3 DNA reads TGTGCCAGCAGCTTAACGACAGGGCCCTCTGGAAACACCATATATTTT.

J is TRBJ1-2 and V is TRBV7-8, with D tentatively TRBD1 (5 bases). CDR1 is SGHVS, CDR2 FQNEAQ, per germline. Trimming took off 7 bases at V and 7 bases at J, with 16 bases between the two ends. This CDR3 comprises 13 residues. CDR3 nucleotide sequence: TGTGCCAGCAAATTAGGTGGGGCGGTTGGCTACACCTTC. Translating gives CASKLGGAVGYTF.

The V call is TRBV7-9, the J call TRBJ1-1; weak D call: TRBD1 (6 bases). The CDR3 loop spans 14 amino acids. Germline V gene lookup returns CDR1 SEHNR and CDR2 FQNEAQ (reference sequence). With 5 bases removed from V and 1 base from J, the gap between germline ends came to 11 bases. CDR3 amino acids: CASSHRTENTEAFF. CDR3 sequence (DNA): TGTGCCAGCAGCCACCGGACAGAGAACACTGAAGCTTTCTTT.

The genes are TRBV5-4 and TRBJ2-4, with 7 bases that match TRBD1. Looked up from germline, CDR1 is SGHNT and CDR2 is YYREEE (reference sequence). Trimming cost V 3 bases and J 0 bases; bases outside gene matches: 9. The CDR3 runs to 17 residues. In nucleotides, the CDR3 is TGTGCCAGCAGCTCTACAGGACAGGCGACAGCCAAAAACATTCAGTACTTC. This gives the protein CASSSTGQATAKNIQYF. The full variable domain, in which reference TRBV5-4 and TRBJ2-4 provide the parts outside the CDR3, is ETGVTQSPTHLIKTRGQQVTLRCSSQSGHNTVSWYQQALGQGPQFIFQYYREEENGRGNFPPRFSGLQFPNYSSELNVNALELDDSALYLCASSSTGQATAKNIQYFGAGTRLSVL.